The 31 T cell receptor beta chains below come from one sample, sequenced in a study of cytomegalovirus exposure and HLA in healthy donors. Use of 60 Vbeta and 13 Jbeta primers characterized the PCR. TCRdb's table, derived via immunoSEQ multiplex PCR, lists solely in-frame clones and lacks some. The sample lists some 120,000 clones, over 65% seen once, with roughly 1.8% in the top ten. The sample taken for sequencing was PBMCs. Source of these receptors: a man aged 18 to 29 in good health and CMV-seronegative.

V and J are TRBV5-5 and TRBJ1-3, with TRBD1 as a possible D gene (5 bases). The CDR3 has 15 amino acids. The germline V and J ends were trimmed by 0 bases and 2 bases, with 9 bases remaining between them. Germline CDR1 is SGHKS and CDR2 is YYEKEE (reference sequence). The CDR3: CASSLGQGAGNTIYF. The CDR3, as DNA: TGTGCCAGCAGCTTGGGGCAGGGCGCTGGAAACACCATATATTTT.

This sequence joins TRBV5-1 and TRBJ1-1; a possible D gene is TRBD1 (6 bases). The germline V gene has CDR1 SGHRS and CDR2 YFSETQ. Trimming stripped 2 bases from V and 4 bases from J, with 15 bases between. This CDR3 comprises 15 residues. CDR3 DNA: TGCGCCAGCAGCTTATGGGCAGGGGCGGGCACTGAAGCTTTCTTT. Amino acids: CASSLWAGAGTEAFF.

This clone was recorded a few times. The chain combines TRBV7-8 with TRBJ2-5; the match to TRBD1 covers 10 bases. TRBJ2-7 explains the end of the DNA better; the J call may be wrong. Germline V gives CDR1 SGHVS, CDR2 FQNEAQ. This CDR3 comprises 15 residues. Here the CDR3 reads CASSLPRQGAGEQYF. In nucleotides, the CDR3 is TGTGCCAGCAGCTTACCTAGACAGGGGGCAGGCGAGCAGTACTTC.

The chain links TRBV5-4 to TRBJ1-2; the D is unclear. CDR3 size: 14 residues. Between the trimmed V and J ends, which lost 4 bases and 8 bases, there was a span of 18 bases. Germline assignment: CDR1 SGHNT and CDR2 YYREEE (reference sequence). CDR3 amino acids: CASSMENGLRGYTF. As DNA, the CDR3 is TGTGCCAGCAGCATGGAGAACGGACTAAGGGGCTACACCTTC.

This clone was detected only a few times. The chain joins TRBV29-1 to TRBJ2-7; TRBD1 aligns across 9 bases. Germline-derived CDR1 and CDR2 are SQVTM and ANQGSEA. This CDR3 has 12 residues. Trimming at V came to 6 bases and at J to 4 bases, leaving 4 bases not matched to a gene. CDR3: CSVGTGWYEQYF. CDR3 bases: TGCAGCGTCGGGACAGGGTGGTACGAGCAGTACTTC.

This chain joins TRBV9 and TRBJ2-6; 9 bases match TRBD1. Losses at the gene ends were 4 bases for V and 0 bases for J; bases not matched to a gene: 11. The CDR3 contains 19 residues. CDR1 is SGDLS and CDR2 is YYNGEE in the germline V gene. The CDR3 loop reads CASSSLSGTGYSGANVLTF. CDR3 sequence (DNA): TGTGCCAGCAGCTCACTCTCGGGGACAGGGTACTCTGGGGCCAACGTCCTGACTTTC.

This sequence joins TRBV25-1 and TRBJ1-1; D perhaps matches TRBD1 (5 bases). This CDR3 spans 13 amino acids. CDR1 and CDR2 (germline): MGHDK, SYGVNS. V lost 8 bases and J lost 0, with 10 bases in between. The CDR3 region is CASAGLLNTEAFF. The CDR3 DNA reads as TGTGCCAGCGCGGGACTCCTGAACACTGAAGCTTTCTTT. The whole variable domain, remainder taken from reference TRBV25-1 and TRBJ1-1, is EADIYQTPRYLVIGTGKKITLECSQTMGHDKMYWYQQDPGMELHLIHYSYGVNSTEKGDLSSESTVSRIRTEHFPLTLESARPSHTSQYLCASAGLLNTEAFFGQGTRLTVV.

CDR3 nucleotide sequence: TGTGCCAGCAGTCCATTACTAGCGATCTACGAGCAGTACTTC. Translated, it gives CASSPLLAIYEQYF. The rearrangement links TRBV28 to TRBJ2-7; TRBD2 matches 7 bases. Germline V CDR1 and CDR2: MDHEN, SYDVKM. The CDR3 spans 14 residues. The trim removed 5 bases at V and 3 bases at J, leaving 7 bases unmatched.

The rearrangement links TRBV29-1 to TRBJ2-7; 8 bases are shared with TRBD1. J lost 5 bases, V lost 6 bases, and 9 bases had no gene match. The CDR3 extends over 13 amino acids. CDR1 is SQVTM and CDR2 is ANQGSEA in the germline V gene. The CDR3 region is CSVWTGLLDEQYF. In DNA form, the CDR3 reads TGCAGCGTGTGGACAGGGTTGTTGGACGAGCAGTACTTC.

For this clone: The DNA is omitted, as the CDR3 cannot be located on it reliably, and the CDR3 follows TCRdb's listing. This chain uses TRBV6-5 with TRBJ1-2. CDR1 and CDR2 from the germline V gene are MNHEY and SVGAGI. Including both end residues, the CDR3 is 11 amino acids long. CDR3 sequence reads: CASSTSGGYTF.

The chain employs TRBV7-9 and TRBJ2-3; possible D gene TRBD2, 7 bases. Germline CDR1 and CDR2: SEHNR and FQNEAQ (reference sequence). Trimming took off 1 base at V and 2 bases at J, with 16 bases between the two ends. The length of the CDR3 is 17 residues. CDR3 amino acids: CASSLVMRGPHTDTQYF. In DNA, the CDR3 is TGTGCCAGCAGCTTAGTAATGCGGGGGCCCCACACAGATACGCAGTATTTT.

V gene TRBV29-1 combines with J gene TRBJ2-5, with TRBD2 identical over 10 bases. This CDR3 contains 15 residues. V lost 4 bases and J lost 2; bases outside the gene matches: 7. Germline CDR1 SQVTM, CDR2 ANQGSEA. This CDR3 is CSVGVSGGLQETQYF. The CDR3 region has the DNA TGCAGCGTTGGGGTTAGCGGGGGGCTACAAGAGACCCAGTACTTC.

This chain joins TRBV4-1 and TRBJ1-2; D is perhaps TRBD1 (6 bases). Germline V lookup: CDR1 MGHRA, CDR2 YSYEKL. The CDR3 contains 16 residues. V shed 0 bases and J shed 3 bases, with 14 bases lying between them. CDR3 amino acids: CASSQDPRGFYYGYTF. CDR3 nucleotide sequence: TGCGCCAGCAGCCAAGACCCCAGGGGATTCTACTATGGCTACACCTTC.

The chain joins TRBV6-6 to TRBJ1-2; weak D call: TRBD1 (5 bases). This CDR3 has 14 residues. Germline V gene data show CDR1 as MNHNY and CDR2 as SVGAGI (reference sequence). The V and J ends lost 4 bases and 7 bases respectively, with 16 bases between them. The CDR3 nucleotides read TGTGCCAGCAGTTTCCAATCCCCAGGGTCTGGCTACACCTTC. Translated, it gives CASSFQSPGSGYTF.

This clone was recorded a few times. The chain joins TRBV7-3 to TRBJ1-2, with TRBD1 identical over 7 bases. The CDR3 is 16 residues long. Germline V gene data show CDR1 as SGHTA and CDR2 as FQGTGA. J lost 7 bases, V lost 5 bases, and 16 bases had no gene match. The CDR3 coding sequence is TGTGCCAGCAGCCTGGAGTATGAGGGGGCGAGGAGTGGCTACACCTTC. Translated: CASSLEYEGARSGYTF.

The chain recombines TRBV29-1 with TRBJ1-2; 10 bases fit TRBD1. CDR1 is SQVTM, CDR2 ANQGSEA, per germline. This CDR3 region has 14 residues. V lost 6 bases and J lost 4; bases outside the gene matches: 8. The CDR3 DNA reads as TGCAGCGTCCCTGACAGGGGGCGAGTCTATGGCTACACCTTC. It translates to CSVPDRGRVYGYTF.

This clone has just one count. The CDR3 nucleotides are TGTGCCAGCAGCTTAGTATCCAGGCACAATGAGCAGTTCTTC. Amino acid sequence: CASSLVSRHNEQFF. V gene TRBV7-9 combines with J gene TRBJ2-1; D gene unclear. V lost 1 base and J 5 bases, leaving 9 bases between the germline ends. CDR1 is SEHNR, CDR2 FQNEAQ, per germline (reference sequence). The CDR3 contains 14 residues.

The rearrangement links TRBV5-4 to TRBJ1-1, with 7 bases matching TRBD1. CDR3 length: 13 residues. Germline CDR1 SGHNT, CDR2 YYREEE (reference sequence). V was clipped by 6 bases and J by 0 bases; unmatched bases: 2. The CDR3 reads CASTRGMNTEAFF. The CDR3 coding sequence is TGTGCCAGCACCAGGGGGATGAACACTGAAGCTTTCTTT.

The chain uses TRBV7-2 and TRBJ1-6; D gene unclear. CDR1 and CDR2 (germline): SGHTA, FQGNSA. The CDR3 is 13 amino acids. Trimming shortened V by 0 bases and J by 7 bases, and 4 bases separated the two germline ends. The chain's CDR3 is CASSLALNSPLHF. CDR3 in DNA: TGTGCCAGCAGCTTAGCCCTGAATTCACCCCTCCACTTT.

CDR3: CASSVGTGGGGTEAFF. The CDR3 DNA sequence: TGCGCCAGCAGCGTTGGGACAGGGGGCGGGGGCACTGAAGCTTTCTTT. The gene calls are TRBV5-1 and TRBJ1-1; 12 bases agree with TRBD1. CDR1 is SGHRS, CDR2 YFSETQ, per germline. The CDR3 has 16 amino acids. Trimming cost V 4 bases and J 4 bases; bases outside gene matches: 8.

This clone occurred a few times. Other DNA sequences within the sample encode an identical CDR3. The rearrangement uses TRBV10-3 and TRBJ1-1; no clear D gene. Trimming left V 2 bases short and J 1 base short, with 5 bases between. The CDR3 length is 13 residues. From germline, CDR1 is ENHRY and CDR2 SYGVKD. CDR3 loop: CAISERGNTEAFF. The DNA for the CDR3 is TGTGCCATCAGTGAGCGGGGGAACACTGAAGCTTTCTTT.

This chain connects TRBV7-8 to TRBJ2-2; tentative D call: TRBD2 (5 bases). The V and J ends lost 1 base and 2 bases respectively, with 11 bases between them. This CDR3 is built from 16 residues. CDR1 and CDR2 from the germline V gene are SGHVS and FQNEAQ. In nucleotides, the CDR3 is TGTGCCAGCAGCTTAGTAGGACTCCCCAACACCGGGGAGCTGTTTTTT. Amino acid sequence: CASSLVGLPNTGELFF.

The V call is TRBV18, the J call TRBJ2-7, with unresolved D. The V end was cut by 2 bases, the J end by 3 bases, with 5 bases between. Germline V gives CDR1 KGHSH, CDR2 LQKENI. This CDR3 region has 12 residues. CDR3 nucleotides: TGTGCCAGCTCACCAGACATCTACGAGCAGTACTTC. Protein sequence: CASSPDIYEQYF.

The chain combines TRBV6-1 with TRBJ1-4; 9 nucleotides agree with TRBD1. Germline CDR1 MNHNS, CDR2 SASEGT. Germline trimming cut 6 bases from V and 8 bases from J; bases unmatched to any gene: 4. This CDR3 spans 13 amino acids. This CDR3 reads CASRLGTGEKLFF. CDR3 in DNA: TGTGCCAGCAGACTTGGGACAGGGGAAAAACTGTTTTTT.

A single count supports this clone. The chain carries TRBV5-6 and TRBJ2-4; possibly TRBD1 for D (6 bases). Germline-derived CDR1 and CDR2 are SGHDT and YYEEEE. Trimming took off 3 bases at V and 0 bases at J, with 22 bases between the two ends. The CDR3 totals 19 residues. DNA of the CDR3: TGTGCCAGCAGCTCCGAGAAGGGCCAGGGGTCGAGAGCCAAAAACATTCAGTACTTC. It translates to CASSSEKGQGSRAKNIQYF.

The gene calls are TRBV19 and TRBJ2-3; 9 bases are shared with TRBD2. The CDR3 spans 15 residues. Germline trimming cut 3 bases from V and 4 bases from J; bases unmatched to any gene: 5. In germline, CDR1 is LNHDA, CDR2 SQIVND (reference sequence). The CDR3 sequence: CASSIRGLAADTQYF. The CDR3 DNA reads as TGTGCCAGTAGTATTAGGGGACTAGCAGCAGATACGCAGTATTTT.

The chain is built from TRBV7-6 and TRBJ2-7; weak D call: TRBD2 (6 bases). The CDR3 has 14 residues. V was trimmed by 5 bases and J by 3 bases, leaving 14 bases between them. Per the germline V gene, CDR1 is SGHVS and CDR2 is FNYEAQ. This chain's CDR3 is CASSRGGAVYEQYF. In nucleotides, the CDR3 is TGTGCCAGCAGCCGAGGCGGGGCCGTCTACGAGCAGTACTTC.

This clone was observed a handful of times. The V and J genes are TRBV19 and TRBJ1-4; 9 bases align to TRBD1. Germline V gene lookup returns CDR1 LNHDA and CDR2 SQIVND (reference sequence). J was trimmed by 8 bases and V by 4 bases; bases with no gene match: 11. The CDR3 spans 16 residues. For the CDR3, the DNA is TGTGCCAGTAGTAGCGGGACAGGGCAATCTCGAGAAAAACTGTTTTTT. Translation gives CASSSGTGQSREKLFF.

This clone appeared a few times. The chain is built from TRBV6-5 and TRBJ2-1; 8 positions match TRBD2. The CDR3 has 15 amino acids. V lost 2 bases, J lost 6 bases, and 6 bases stayed unmatched. Germline CDR1 and CDR2: MNHEY and SVGAGI. In DNA form, the CDR3 reads TGTGCCAGCAGTTACGGGGCGGCGGGGGGCAATGAGCAGTTCTTC. The encoded protein is CASSYGAAGGNEQFF.

The V gene is TRBV7-9, the J gene TRBJ2-5; D remains unclear. The germline V gene encodes CDR1 SEHNR and CDR2 FQNEAQ (reference sequence). V was pared by 3 bases and J by 1 base, with 12 bases between. This CDR3 contains 15 residues. In DNA, the CDR3 is TGTGCCAGCAGCTTGGGTGGGCAGTTCCAAGAGACCCAGTACTTC. Amino acid sequence: CASSLGGQFQETQYF.

The CDR3 is CASSPAQGMFAEAFF. In nucleotides, the CDR3 is TGTGCCAGCAGCCCCGCACAGGGGATGTTTGCTGAAGCTTTCTTT. This chain links TRBV5-6 with TRBJ1-1; 7 positions match TRBD1. The J segment lost 6 bases and the V segment lost 4 bases, leaving 12 bases of the junction unmatched. CDR1 and CDR2 from the germline V gene are SGHDT and YYEEEE. The CDR3 has 15 amino acids.